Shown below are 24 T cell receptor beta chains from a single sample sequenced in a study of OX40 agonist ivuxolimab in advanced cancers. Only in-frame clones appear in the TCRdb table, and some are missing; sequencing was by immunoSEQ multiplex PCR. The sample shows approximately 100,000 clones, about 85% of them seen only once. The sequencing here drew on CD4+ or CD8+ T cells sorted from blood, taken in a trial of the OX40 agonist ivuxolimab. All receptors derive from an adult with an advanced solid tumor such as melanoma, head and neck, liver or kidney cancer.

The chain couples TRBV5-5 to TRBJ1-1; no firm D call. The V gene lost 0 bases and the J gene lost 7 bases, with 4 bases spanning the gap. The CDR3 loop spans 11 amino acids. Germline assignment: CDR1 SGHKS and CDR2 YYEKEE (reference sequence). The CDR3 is CASSLGLEAFF. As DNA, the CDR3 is TGTGCCAGCAGCTTGGGCCTTGAAGCTTTCTTT. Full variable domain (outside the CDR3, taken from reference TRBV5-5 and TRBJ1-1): DAGVTQSPTHLIKTRGQQVTLRCSPISGHKSVSWYQQVLGQGPQFIFQYYEKEERGRGNFPDRFSARQFPNYSSELNVNALLLGDSALYLCASSLGLEAFFGQGTRLTVV.

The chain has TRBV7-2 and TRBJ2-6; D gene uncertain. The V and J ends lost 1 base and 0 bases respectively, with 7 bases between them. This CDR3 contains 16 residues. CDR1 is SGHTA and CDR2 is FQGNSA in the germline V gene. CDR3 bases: TGTGCCAGCAGCTTAGGCGACAACTCTGGGGCCAACGTCCTGACTTTC. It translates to CASSLGDNSGANVLTF.

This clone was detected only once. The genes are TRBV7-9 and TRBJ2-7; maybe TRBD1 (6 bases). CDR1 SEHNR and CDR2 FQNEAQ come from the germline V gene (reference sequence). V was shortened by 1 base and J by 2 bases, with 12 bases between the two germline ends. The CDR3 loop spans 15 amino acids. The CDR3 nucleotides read TGTGCCAGCAGCTTAGACAGGGCAGTACCCTACGAGCAGTACTTC. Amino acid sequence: CASSLDRAVPYEQYF.

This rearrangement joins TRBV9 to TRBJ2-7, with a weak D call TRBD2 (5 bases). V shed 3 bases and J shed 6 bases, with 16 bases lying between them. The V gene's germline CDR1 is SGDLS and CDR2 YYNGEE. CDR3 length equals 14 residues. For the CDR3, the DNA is TGTGCCAGCAGCGCAACGAGTGGAGGAATCGAGCAGTACTTC. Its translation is CASSATSGGIEQYF.

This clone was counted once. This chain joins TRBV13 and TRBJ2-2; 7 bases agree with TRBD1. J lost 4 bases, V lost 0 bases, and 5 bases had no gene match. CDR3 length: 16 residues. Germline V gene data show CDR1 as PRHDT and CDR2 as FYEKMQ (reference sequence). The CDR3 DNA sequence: TGTGCCAGCAGCTTAGGGACAGGGTTGGGCACCGGGGAGCTGTTTTTT. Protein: CASSLGTGLGTGELFF.

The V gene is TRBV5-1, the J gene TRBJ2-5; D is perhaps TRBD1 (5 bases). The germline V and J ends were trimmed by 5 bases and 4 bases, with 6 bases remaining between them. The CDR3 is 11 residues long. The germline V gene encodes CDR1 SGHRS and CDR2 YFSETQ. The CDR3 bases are TGCGCCAGCAGGACAGTAGAGACCCAGTACTTC. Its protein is CASRTVETQYF.

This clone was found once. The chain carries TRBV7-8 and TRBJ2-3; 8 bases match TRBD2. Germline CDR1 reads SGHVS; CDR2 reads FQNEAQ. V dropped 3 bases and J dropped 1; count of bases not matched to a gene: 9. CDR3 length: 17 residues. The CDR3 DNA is TGTGCCAGCAGCTTGAGATCCCTAGCGGGCCGCACAGATACGCAGTATTTT. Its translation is CASSLRSLAGRTDTQYF.

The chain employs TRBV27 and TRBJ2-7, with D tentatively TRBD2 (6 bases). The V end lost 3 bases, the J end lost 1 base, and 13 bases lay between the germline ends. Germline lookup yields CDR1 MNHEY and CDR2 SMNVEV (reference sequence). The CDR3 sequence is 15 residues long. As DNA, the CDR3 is TGTGCCAGCAGTTTGGCGGGACGGGAATCCTACGAGCAGTACTTC. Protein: CASSLAGRESYEQYF.

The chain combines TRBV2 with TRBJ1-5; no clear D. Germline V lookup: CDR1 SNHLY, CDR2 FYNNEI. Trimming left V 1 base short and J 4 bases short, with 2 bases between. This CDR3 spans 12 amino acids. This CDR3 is CASSEGNQPQHF. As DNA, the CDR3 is TGTGCCAGCAGTGAAGGAAATCAGCCCCAGCATTTT.

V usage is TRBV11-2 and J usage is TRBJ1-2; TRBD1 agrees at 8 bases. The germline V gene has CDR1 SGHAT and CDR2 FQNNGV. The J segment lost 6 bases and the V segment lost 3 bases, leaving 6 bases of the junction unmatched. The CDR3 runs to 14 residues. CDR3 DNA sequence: TGTGCCAGCAGCTTGGACAGGGACGACGATGGCTACACCTTC. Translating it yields CASSLDRDDDGYTF.

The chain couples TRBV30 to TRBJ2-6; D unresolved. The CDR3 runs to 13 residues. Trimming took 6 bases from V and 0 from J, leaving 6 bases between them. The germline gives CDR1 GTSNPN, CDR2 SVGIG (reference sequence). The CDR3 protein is CACDTSGANVLTF. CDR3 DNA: TGTGCCTGCGACACCTCTGGGGCCAACGTCCTGACTTTC.

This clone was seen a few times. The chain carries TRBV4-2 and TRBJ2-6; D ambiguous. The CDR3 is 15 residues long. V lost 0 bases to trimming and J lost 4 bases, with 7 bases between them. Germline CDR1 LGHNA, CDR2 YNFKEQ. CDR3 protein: CASSQDYTGANVLTF. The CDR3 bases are TGTGCCAGCAGCCAAGATTATACCGGGGCCAACGTCCTGACTTTC.

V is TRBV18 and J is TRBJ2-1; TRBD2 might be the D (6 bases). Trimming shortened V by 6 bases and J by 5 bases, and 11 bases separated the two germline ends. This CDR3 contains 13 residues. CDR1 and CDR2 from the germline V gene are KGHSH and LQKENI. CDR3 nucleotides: TGTGCCAGCTCCCCGGGACTTAACAATGAGCAGTTCTTC. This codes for CASSPGLNNEQFF.

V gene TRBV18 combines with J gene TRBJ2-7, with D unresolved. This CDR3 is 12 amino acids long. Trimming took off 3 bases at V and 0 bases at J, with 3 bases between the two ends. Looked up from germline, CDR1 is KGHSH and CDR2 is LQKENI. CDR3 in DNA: TGTGCCAGCTCACCTCCCTCCTACGAGCAGTACTTC. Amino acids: CASSPPSYEQYF.

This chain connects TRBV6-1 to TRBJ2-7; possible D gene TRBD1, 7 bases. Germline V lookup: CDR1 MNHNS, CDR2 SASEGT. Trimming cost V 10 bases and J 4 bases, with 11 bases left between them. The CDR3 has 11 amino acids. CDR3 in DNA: TGTGCCACCAGGGGGGTTTACGAGCAGTACTTC. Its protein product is CATRGVYEQYF.

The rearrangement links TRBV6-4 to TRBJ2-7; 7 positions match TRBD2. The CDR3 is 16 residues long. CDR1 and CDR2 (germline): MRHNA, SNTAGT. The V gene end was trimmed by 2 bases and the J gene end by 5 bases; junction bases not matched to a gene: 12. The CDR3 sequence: CASSDPKQAGTNEQYF. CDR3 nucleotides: TGTGCCAGCAGTGACCCGAAACAAGCGGGGACGAACGAGCAGTACTTC.

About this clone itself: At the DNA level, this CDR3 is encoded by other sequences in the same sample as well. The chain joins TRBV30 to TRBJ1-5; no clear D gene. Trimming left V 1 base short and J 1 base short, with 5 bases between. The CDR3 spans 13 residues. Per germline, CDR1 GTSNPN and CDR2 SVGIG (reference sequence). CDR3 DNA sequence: TGTGCCTGGAGTGCGGGGAGCAATCAGCCCCAGCATTTT. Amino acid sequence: CAWSAGSNQPQHF.

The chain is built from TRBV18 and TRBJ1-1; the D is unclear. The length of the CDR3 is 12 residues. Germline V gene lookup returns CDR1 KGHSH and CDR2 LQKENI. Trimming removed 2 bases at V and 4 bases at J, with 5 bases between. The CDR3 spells CASSPAGTEAFF. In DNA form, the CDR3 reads TGTGCCAGCTCACCAGCAGGCACTGAAGCTTTCTTT.

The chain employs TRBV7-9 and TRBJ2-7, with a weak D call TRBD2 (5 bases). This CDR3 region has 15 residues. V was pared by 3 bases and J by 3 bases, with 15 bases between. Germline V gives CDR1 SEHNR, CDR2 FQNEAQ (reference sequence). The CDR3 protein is CASSFRDGLGYEQYF. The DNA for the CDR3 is TGTGCCAGCAGCTTTCGAGACGGACTGGGCTACGAGCAGTACTTC. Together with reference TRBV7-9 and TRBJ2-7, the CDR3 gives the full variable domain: DTGVSQNPRHKITKRGQNVTFRCDPISEHNRLYWYRQTLGQGPEFLTYFQNEAQLEKSRLLSDRFSAERPKGSFSTLEIQRTEQGDSAMYLCASSFRDGLGYEQYFGPGTRLTVT.

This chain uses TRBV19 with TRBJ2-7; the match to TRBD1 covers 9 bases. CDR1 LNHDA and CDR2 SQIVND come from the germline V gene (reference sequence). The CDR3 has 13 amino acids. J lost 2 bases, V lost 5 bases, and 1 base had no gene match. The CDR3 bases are TGTGCCAGTAGTCGGACAGGGGCCTACGAGCAGTACTTC. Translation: CASSRTGAYEQYF. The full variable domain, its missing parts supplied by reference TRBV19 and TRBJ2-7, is DGGITQSPKYLFRKEGQNVTLSCEQNLNHDAMYWYRQDPGQGLRLIYYSQIVNDFQKGDIAEGYSVSREKKESFPLTVTSAQKNPTAFYLCASSRTGAYEQYFGPGTRLTVT.

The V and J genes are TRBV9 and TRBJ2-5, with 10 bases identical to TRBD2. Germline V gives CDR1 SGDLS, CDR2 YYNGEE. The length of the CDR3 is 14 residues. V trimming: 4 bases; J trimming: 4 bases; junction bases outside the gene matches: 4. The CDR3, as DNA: TGTGCCAGCAGCTTTAGCGGGGGGATAGAGACCCAGTACTTC. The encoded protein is CASSFSGGIETQYF.

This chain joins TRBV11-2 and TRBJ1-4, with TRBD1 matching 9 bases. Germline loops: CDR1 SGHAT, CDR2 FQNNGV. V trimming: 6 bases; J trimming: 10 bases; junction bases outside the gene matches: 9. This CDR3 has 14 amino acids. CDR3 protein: CASRSGTGLGKLFF. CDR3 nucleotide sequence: TGTGCCAGCAGGTCCGGGACAGGGCTAGGAAAACTGTTTTTT.

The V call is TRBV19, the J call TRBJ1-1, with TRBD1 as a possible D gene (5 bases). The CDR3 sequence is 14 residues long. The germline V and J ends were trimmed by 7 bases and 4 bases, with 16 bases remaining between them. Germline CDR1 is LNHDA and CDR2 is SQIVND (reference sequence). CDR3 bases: TGTGCCAGTATCAGACAGACCCCGGTCACTGAAGCTTTCTTT. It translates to CASIRQTPVTEAFF.

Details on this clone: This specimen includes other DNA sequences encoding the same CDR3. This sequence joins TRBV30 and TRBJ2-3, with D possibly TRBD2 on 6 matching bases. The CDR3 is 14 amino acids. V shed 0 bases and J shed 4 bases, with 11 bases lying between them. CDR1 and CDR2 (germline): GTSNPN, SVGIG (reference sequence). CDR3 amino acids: CAWSVGVAADTQYF. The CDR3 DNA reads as TGTGCCTGGAGTGTAGGGGTAGCGGCAGATACGCAGTATTTT.